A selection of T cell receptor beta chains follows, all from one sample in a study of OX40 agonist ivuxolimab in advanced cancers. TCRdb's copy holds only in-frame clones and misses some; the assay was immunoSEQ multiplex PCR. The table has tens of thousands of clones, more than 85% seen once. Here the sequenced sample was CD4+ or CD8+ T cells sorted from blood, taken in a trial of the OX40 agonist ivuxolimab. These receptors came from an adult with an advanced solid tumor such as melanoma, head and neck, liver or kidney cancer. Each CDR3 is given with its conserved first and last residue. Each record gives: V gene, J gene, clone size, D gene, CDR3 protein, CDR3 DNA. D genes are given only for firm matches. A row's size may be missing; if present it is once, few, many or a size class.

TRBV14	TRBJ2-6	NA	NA	CASSLVGGAPPWANVLTF	TGTGCCAGCAGCTTAGTCGGGGGCGCCCCCCCCTGGGCCAACGTCCTGACTTTC
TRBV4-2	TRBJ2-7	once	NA	CASSQDGGDRVFEQYF	TGTGCCAGCAGCCAAGATGGCGGGGATAGGGTCTTCGAGCAGTACTTC
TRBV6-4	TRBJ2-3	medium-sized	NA	CASSDSTTDTQYF	TGTGCCAGCAGTGACTCGACTACAGATACGCAGTATTTT
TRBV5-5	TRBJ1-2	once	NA	CASSAGLGYGYTF	TGTGCCAGCAGCGCAGGGTTGGGCTATGGCTACACCTTC
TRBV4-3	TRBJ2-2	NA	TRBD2	CASSQVVLGLAGEGNTGELFF	TGCGCCAGCAGCCAAGTCGTTCTAGGACTAGCGGGGGAAGGGAACACCGGGGAGCTGTTTTTT
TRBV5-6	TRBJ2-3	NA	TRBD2	CASSLGLAGSTDTQYF	TGTGCCAGCAGCTTAGGACTAGCGGGGTCCACAGATACGCAGTATTTT
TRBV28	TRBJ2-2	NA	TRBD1	CASKFPDRGTGELFF	TGTGCCAGCAAGTTCCCGGACAGGGGGACCGGGGAGCTGTTTTTT
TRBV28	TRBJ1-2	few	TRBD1	CASSLGQVYGYTF	TGTGCCAGCAGCCTAGGACAGGTCTATGGCTACACCTTC
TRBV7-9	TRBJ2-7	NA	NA	CASNRRGQYEQYF	TGTGCCAGCAACCGGAGGGGACAGTACGAGCAGTACTTC
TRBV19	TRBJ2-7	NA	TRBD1	CASSPGQGISYEQYF	TGTGCCAGTAGCCCCGGACAGGGGATATCCTACGAGCAGTACTTC
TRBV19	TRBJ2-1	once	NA	CASSIDRWTNEQFF	TGTGCCAGTAGTATAGATCGGTGGACCAATGAGCAGTTCTTC
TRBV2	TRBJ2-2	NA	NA	CASSDYDGRWTGELFF	TGTGCCAGCAGTGATTACGACGGGAGATGGACCGGGGAGCTGTTTTTT
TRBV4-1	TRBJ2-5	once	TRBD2	CASSQEGRTSGPESQETQYF	TGCGCCAGCAGCCAAGAAGGTCGGACTAGCGGCCCAGAATCCCAAGAGACCCAGTACTTC
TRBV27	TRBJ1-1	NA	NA	CASGQGGTEAFF	TGTGCCAGCGGGCAGGGTGGCACTGAAGCTTTCTTT
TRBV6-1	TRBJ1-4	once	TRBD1	CASRTWTGEGEKLFF	TGTGCCAGCAGGACCTGGACAGGGGAGGGTGAAAAACTGTTTTTT
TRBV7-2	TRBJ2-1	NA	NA	CASSLALGSSYNEQFF	TGTGCCAGCAGCTTAGCGCTGGGGAGCTCCTACAATGAGCAGTTCTTC
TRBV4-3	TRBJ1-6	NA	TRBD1	CASSQDQGGVISPLHF	TGCGCCAGCAGCCAAGATCAGGGGGGGGTCATCTCACCCCTCCACTTT
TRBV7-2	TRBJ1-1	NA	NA	CASSLARGNTEAFF	TGTGCCAGCAGCTTAGCGCGAGGGAACACTGAAGCTTTCTTT
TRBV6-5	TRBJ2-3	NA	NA	CASSQNPSATDTQYF	TGTGCCAGTTCTCAGAATCCTAGCGCCACAGATACGCAGTATTTT
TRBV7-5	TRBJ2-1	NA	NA	CARSLRSYNEQFF	TGTGCCAGAAGCTTGCGCTCCTACAATGAGCAGTTCTTC
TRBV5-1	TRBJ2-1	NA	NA	CASSFGAGSYNEQFF	TGCGCCAGCAGCTTTGGGGCGGGGTCCTACAATGAGCAGTTCTTC
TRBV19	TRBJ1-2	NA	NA	CASSMTLGYGYTF	TGTGCCAGTAGTATGACACTCGGCTATGGCTACACCTTC
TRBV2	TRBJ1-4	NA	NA	CASEGGVNEKLFF	TGTGCCAGCGAGGGAGGGGTTAATGAAAAACTGTTTTTT
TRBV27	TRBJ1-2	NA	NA	CASSLYGRGEYGYTF	TGTGCCAGCAGTTTATATGGCAGGGGTGAATATGGCTACACCTTC
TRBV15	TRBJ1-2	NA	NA	CATSRSNQGLIYGYTF	TGTGCCACCAGCAGATCTAACCAGGGACTGATCTATGGCTACACCTTC
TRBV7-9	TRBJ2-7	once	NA	CASSPMGSEQYF	TGTGCCAGCAGTCCCATGGGTTCCGAGCAGTACTTC
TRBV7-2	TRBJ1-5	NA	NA	CASSLGTYSNQPQHF	TGTGCCAGCAGCTTAGGGACCTATAGCAATCAGCCCCAGCATTTT
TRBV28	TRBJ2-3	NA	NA	CASSSPTEGGTDTQYF	TGTGCCAGCAGTTCCCCCACCGAAGGTGGCACAGATACGCAGTATTTT
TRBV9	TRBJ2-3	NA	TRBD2	CASSELAPSTDTQYF	TGTGCCAGCAGCGAACTAGCGCCCAGCACAGATACGCAGTATTTT
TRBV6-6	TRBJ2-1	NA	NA	CASSYRFEGENEQFF	TGTGCCAGCAGTTACCGCTTCGAGGGCGAAAATGAGCAGTTCTTC
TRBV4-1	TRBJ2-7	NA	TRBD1	CASSLDDRETYEQYF	TGCGCCAGCAGCCTAGATGACAGGGAGACCTACGAGCAGTACTTC
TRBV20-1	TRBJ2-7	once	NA	CSASASNEQYF	TGCAGTGCTAGTGCCAGCAACGAGCAGTACTTC
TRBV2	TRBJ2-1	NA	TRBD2	CAIAGAASSYNEQFF	TGTGCTATAGCGGGGGCTGCCTCCTCCTACAATGAGCAGTTCTTC
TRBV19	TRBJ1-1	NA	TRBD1	CASSTHPDRGLTEAFF	TGTGCCAGTAGTACCCACCCGGACAGGGGGCTAACTGAAGCTTTCTTT
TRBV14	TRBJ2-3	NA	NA	CASSHLGTEDTQYF	TGTGCCAGCAGCCACCTCGGGACTGAAGATACGCAGTATTTT
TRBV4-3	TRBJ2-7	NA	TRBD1	CASSQDGTGDEQYF	TGCGCCAGCAGCCAAGATGGCACAGGGGACGAGCAGTACTTC
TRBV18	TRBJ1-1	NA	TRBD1	CASSRQGPWVRGTAEAFF	TGTGCCAGCTCACGACAAGGGCCTTGGGTCAGGGGGACCGCTGAAGCTTTCTTT
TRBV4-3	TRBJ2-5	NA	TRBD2	CASSQDRGGRRTQYF	TGCGCCAGCAGCCAAGATCGGGGGGGGAGGAGGACCCAGTACTTC
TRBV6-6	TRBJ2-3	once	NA	CASSYSPSAYTDTQYF	TGTGCCAGCAGTTACTCGCCTAGCGCCTACACAGATACGCAGTATTTT
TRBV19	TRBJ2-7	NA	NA	CASSIKGVYEQYF	TGTGCCAGTAGTATCAAGGGGGTCTACGAGCAGTACTTC
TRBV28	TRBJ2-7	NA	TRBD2	CASTFGGPPSGVYEQYF	TGTGCCAGCACCTTTGGTGGGCCCCCTAGCGGAGTCTACGAGCAGTACTTC